These T cell receptor beta chains were read from a single sample in a study of sequential checkpoint blockade in melanoma. The table came from immunoSEQ multiplex PCR; TCRdb's copy has only in-frame clones and leaves some out. The profile shows fewer than 35,000 clones, about 88% of them singletons. Sequenced here: CD8+ T cells sorted from blood (inferred from file names), sampled from a patient given nivolumab and ipilimumab in sequence. The receptor source for this set is a human donor with melanoma. The CDR3 runs from the conserved cysteine through the conserved F or W. D genes are given only for firm matches. Expanded clones get a size class; other rows say once, few or many, or leave the size out.

>once|TRBV5-1|TRBJ2-7|TRBD1
TGCGCCAGCAGCTTGCGGGACAGGGACTACGAGCAGTACTTC
CASSLRDRDYEQYF
>.|TRBV19|TRBJ2-1|TRBD2
TGTGCCAGTATGGGTAGCGGGCGCACTAATGAGCAGTTCTTC
CASMGSGRTNEQFF
>.|TRBV28|TRBJ1-5|TRBD1
TGTGCCAGCAGTCTCTGGGACAGGTCCAATCAGCCCCAGCATTTT
CASSLWDRSNQPQHF
>.|TRBV7-2|TRBJ2-7|.
TGTGCCAGCAGCTTAGGAGGCCAGATCTACTCCTACGAGCAGTACTTC
CASSLGGQIYSYEQYF
>.|TRBV27|TRBJ2-5|TRBD1
TGTGCCAGCAGTTTAACCGGACAGGCTAGGGAGCAGTACTTC
CASSLTGQAREQYF
>.|TRBV5-6|TRBJ2-7|.
TGTGCCAGCAGCGGTAGTTGGTCCCGCTACGAGCAGTACTTC
CASSGSWSRYEQYF
>.|TRBV28|TRBJ2-7|.
TGTGCCAGCAGTTCACAGGCCTACGAGCAGTACTTC
CASSSQAYEQYF
>.|TRBV28|TRBJ2-3|.
TGTGCCAGCAGTTTATCCGGCGGCCCTAATACGCAGTATTTT
CASSLSGGPNTQYF
>.|TRBV7-8|TRBJ2-1|TRBD2
TGCGCCAGCAGCCAAGCTACGGGGGGAACCTACAATGAGCAGTTCTTC
CASSQATGGTYNEQFF
>once|TRBV5-1|TRBJ2-2|.
TGCGCCAGCAGCTTGGTTTCAGGCGTAACCGGGGAGCTGTTTTTT
CASSLVSGVTGELFF
>.|TRBV11-2|TRBJ2-3|TRBD2
TGTGCCAGCAGCTTAGCGGGGGGGGGTACCACAGATACGCAGTATTTT
CASSLAGGGTTDTQYF
>.|TRBV4-1|TRBJ1-1|.
TGCGCCAGCAGCCCGCCCTTGGACAAAGGTCCGCCTGAAGCTTTCTTT
CASSPPLDKGPPEAFF
>.|TRBV19|TRBJ2-5|.
TGTGCCAGTAGTATAGGTCAAGGGGCCCCAGAGACCCAGTACTTC
CASSIGQGAPETQYF
>.|TRBV27|TRBJ2-1|.
TGTGCCAGCAGTCCCTATAGGGGGACTGAGCAGTTCTTC
CASSPYRGTEQFF
>.|TRBV5-4|TRBJ2-7|.
TGTGCCAGCAGCTTACCCGGAGGAAACTACGAGCAGTACTTC
CASSLPGGNYEQYF
>.|TRBV9|TRBJ2-1|.
TGTGCCAGCAGCGAGTCTGGACACAGCTCCTACAATGAGCAGTTCTTC
CASSESGHSSYNEQFF
>few|TRBV5-6|TRBJ2-7|.
TGTGCCAGCAGCTTGCTGGCGACTAGTGAGCAGTACTTC
CASSLLATSEQYF
>.|TRBV27|TRBJ2-7|.
TGTGCCAGCAGTTTACCGTCCTACGAGCAGTACTTC
CASSLPSYEQYF
>.|TRBV15|TRBJ1-1|.
TGTGCCACCAGCAGAGATTCGGCAGGGAACACTGAAGCTTTCTTT
CATSRDSAGNTEAFF
>medium-sized|TRBV7-9|TRBJ2-7|TRBD1
TGTGCCAGCAGCCCCGGGACAGGGGCGAGCTCCTACGAGCAGTACTTC
CASSPGTGASSYEQYF
>.|TRBV11-2|TRBJ2-7|TRBD1
TGTGCCAGCAGCCAGGGGGCGAGGTACGAGCAGTACTTC
CASSQGARYEQYF
>.|TRBV6-1|TRBJ2-1|TRBD2
TGTGCCAGCAGACTGACTAGCGGGGACTACAATGAGCAGTTCTTC
CASRLTSGDYNEQFF
>once|TRBV4-1|TRBJ1-2|.
TGCGCCAGCAGCCAAGAACCCCTCGCTCCCGAGCACACCTTC
CASSQEPLAPEHTF
>.|TRBV6-1|TRBJ1-2|TRBD1
TGTGCCAGCAGGGGACAGGGCCTCTATGGCTACACCTTC
CASRGQGLYGYTF
>few|TRBV6-5|TRBJ1-6|TRBD1
TGTGCCAGCAGTTACTCAGGGACAGGGATTAATTCACCCCTCCACTTT
CASSYSGTGINSPLHF
>.|TRBV27|TRBJ2-3|TRBD1
TGTGCCAGCAGTCCCTGGGACAGGGACACAGATACGCAGTATTTT
CASSPWDRDTDTQYF
>.|TRBV5-4|TRBJ2-2|TRBD1
TGTGCCAGTCACGGACAGGCTCCCACCGGGGAGCTGTTTTTT
CASHGQAPTGELFF
>.|TRBV19|TRBJ2-7|.
TGTGCCAGTAGTAAAGGACACTCCTACGAGCAGTACTTC
CASSKGHSYEQYF
>.|TRBV4-3|TRBJ2-7|.
TGCGCCAGCAGCCAAGATCTCGGGGGTTCCTCCTACGAGCAGTACTTC
CASSQDLGGSSYEQYF
>few|TRBV7-2|TRBJ2-1|TRBD2
TGTGCCAGCAGCTTACCCACTAGCGATGAGCAGTTCTTC
CASSLPTSDEQFF
>.|TRBV7-2|TRBJ2-1|.
TGTGCCAGCAGCGCCGATGGGGGGGCATATTCCTACAATGAGCAGTTCTTC
CASSADGGAYSYNEQFF
>.|TRBV28|TRBJ1-1|.
TGTGCCAGCAGTTTGGCCGCCGACAGTGATTGGACTGAAGCTTTCTTT
CASSLAADSDWTEAFF
>.|TRBV5-6|TRBJ2-7|.
TGTGCCAGCAGCTCACCGGACAGTGTGTCCTACGAGCAGTACTTC
CASSSPDSVSYEQYF
>.|TRBV7-9|TRBJ1-2|TRBD1
TGTGCCAGCAGCCCCGGGACAGGGGGCACCAACTATGGCTACACCTTC
CASSPGTGGTNYGYTF
>.|TRBV27|TRBJ2-7|TRBD1
TGTGCCAGCAGTTTATACAGGGGCGCAAGGGAGCAGTACTTC
CASSLYRGAREQYF
>.|TRBV6-6|TRBJ1-1|.
TGTGCCAGCAGTTCCGAAGCGAGAGCTTTCTTT
CASSSEARAFF
>.|TRBV11-3|TRBJ2-1|.
TGTGCCAGCAGCTTCGGGGGACCCTCCTACAATGAGCAGTTCTTC
CASSFGGPSYNEQFF
>once|TRBV27|TRBJ2-7|TRBD2
TGTGCCAGCAGTCCCCAGCGGGGGGGCGGTTACGAGCAGTACTTC
CASSPQRGGGYEQYF
>.|TRBV9|TRBJ2-3|TRBD2
TGTGCCAGCAGCGTAGTTAGCGGGGGCGCAGATACGCAGTATTTT
CASSVVSGGADTQYF
>.|TRBV5-1|TRBJ2-7|TRBD2
TGCGCCAGCAGCTTTAGCGGGGATTTCCTTAGGGAGCAGTACTTC
CASSFSGDFLREQYF
>.|TRBV27|TRBJ2-4|TRBD1
TGTGCCAGCAGTTCGCGGGGACAGGGTTCAGCCAAAAACATTCAGTACTTC
CASSSRGQGSAKNIQYF
>.|TRBV2|TRBJ2-7|.
TGTGCCAGCAGTTACAGGGCGGGCTACGAGCAGTACTTC
CASSYRAGYEQYF
>.|TRBV27|TRBJ1-4|TRBD1
TGTGCCAGCAGTTTATCCCGGACAGGGGCGCTGCCCAATGAAAAACTGTTTTTT
CASSLSRTGALPNEKLFF
>.|TRBV9|TRBJ2-7|TRBD2
TGTGCCAGCAGCCCCTGGGGGGGTTCCTGGGAGCAGTACTTC
CASSPWGGSWEQYF
>.|TRBV5-6|TRBJ2-2|.
TGTGCCAGCAGCTGGGGACACAGTTGGACCGGGGAGCTGTTTTTT
CASSWGHSWTGELFF
>.|TRBV5-1|TRBJ2-7|.
TGCGCCAGCAGCTTGGGAGCAGGTCTCGAGCAGTACTTC
CASSLGAGLEQYF
>.|TRBV10-3|TRBJ2-7|.
TGTGCCATCGGGCGGGAAAGGGCGGGGGCTAACTCCTACGAGCAGTACTTC
CAIGRERAGANSYEQYF
>.|TRBV27|TRBJ2-7|.
TGTGCCAGCAGGGGAAGCGGGTTCGACTACGAGCAGTACTTC
CASRGSGFDYEQYF